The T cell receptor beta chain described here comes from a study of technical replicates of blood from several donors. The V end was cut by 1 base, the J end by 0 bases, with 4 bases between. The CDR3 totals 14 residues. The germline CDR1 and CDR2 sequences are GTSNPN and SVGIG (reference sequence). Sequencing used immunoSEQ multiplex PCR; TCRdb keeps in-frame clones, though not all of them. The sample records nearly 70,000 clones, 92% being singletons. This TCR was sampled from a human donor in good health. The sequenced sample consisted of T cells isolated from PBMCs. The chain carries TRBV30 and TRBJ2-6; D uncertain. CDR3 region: CAWSDISGANVLTF. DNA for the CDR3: TGTGCCTGGAGTGATATCTCTGGGGCCAACGTCCTGACTTTC.